What follows is one T cell receptor beta chain and its context. These data belong to a study of cytomegalovirus exposure and HLA in healthy donors. Looked up from germline, CDR1 is SGHVS and CDR2 is FNYEAQ. CDR3 length: 18 amino acids. V lost 1 base and J lost 0, with 18 bases in between. 13 Jbeta primers and 60 Vbeta primers were used for the PCR. Assay: immunoSEQ multiplex PCR; the TCRdb copy retains only in-frame clones and omits some. This table holds under 300,000 clones, roughly two thirds found once. The rearrangement uses TRBV7-6 and TRBJ2-5, with D perhaps TRBD2 (5 bases). This receptor was taken from a female donor in good health and CMV-seronegative. Sequencing used PBMCs. The CDR3 sequence: CASSLEPRTPAYQETQYF. The CDR3 coding sequence is TGTGCCAGCAGCTTAGAGCCCCGGACTCCCGCGTACCAAGAGACCCAGTACTTC.